This TCR beta chain appears in the sequencing data of a study of shared clonotypes between healthy human individuals. Study-level information: A donor's plate count was three for CD4 naive and three for CD4 memory; CD8 naive had two and CD8 memory one.

Germline lookup yields CDR1 SGHRS and CDR2 YFSETQ. V shed 0 bases and J 8 bases; nucleotides not matched to a gene: 6. The CDR3 is 15 residues long. Study-wide findings and caveats: Among non-shared clonotypes, generation probabilities were lower than among those shared by all four donors. The genetic and exposure-history diversity represented was limited by few donors.

Generated by immunoSEQ multiplex PCR, the TCRdb table keeps only in-frame clones and is missing some. The sample includes under 1,900,000 clones, less than 99% seen only once; the top ten take roughly 0.36%. Comment on this clone: Antigen specificity is unknown.

Nashville, Tennessee was home to all donors, each a Caucasian adult. Material: naive CD4+ T cells sorted from blood. Regarding subset: CD45RA+ positively selected. The sequence came from a man aged 30 to 45 in good health. J is TRBJ2-2 and V is TRBV5-1; TRBD2 matches 8 bases. CDR3 loop: CASSLGLIAGGELFF. CDR3 coding DNA: TGCGCCAGCAGCTTGGGGCTCATAGCGGGAGGGGAGCTGTTTTTT.